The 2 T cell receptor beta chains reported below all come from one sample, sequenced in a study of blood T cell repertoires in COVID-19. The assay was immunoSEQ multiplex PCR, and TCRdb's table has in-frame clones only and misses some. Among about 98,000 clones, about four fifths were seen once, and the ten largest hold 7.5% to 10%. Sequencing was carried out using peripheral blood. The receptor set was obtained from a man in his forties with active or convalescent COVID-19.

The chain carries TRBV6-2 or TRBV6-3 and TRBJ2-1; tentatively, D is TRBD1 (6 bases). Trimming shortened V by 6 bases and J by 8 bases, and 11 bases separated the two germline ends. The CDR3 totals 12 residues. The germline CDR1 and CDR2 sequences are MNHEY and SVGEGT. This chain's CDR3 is CASSKQGDEQFF. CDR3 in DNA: TGTGCCAGCAGCAAACAGGGAGATGAGCAGTTCTTC.

CDR3 region: CATQPSAGTYNSPLHF. Here the CDR3 DNA reads TGTGCCACCCAACCCTCGGCAGGAACCTATAATTCACCCCTCCACTTT. V gene TRBV19 combines with J gene TRBJ1-6; D call uncertain. Trimming removed 10 bases from V and 2 bases from J, with 18 bases in between. Germline V CDR1 and CDR2: LNHDA, SQIVND (reference sequence). The CDR3 runs to 16 residues. The full variable domain, completed using reference TRBV19 and TRBJ1-6, is DGGITQSPKYLFRKEGQNVTLSCEQNLNHDAMYWYRQDPGQGLRLIYYSQIVNDFQKGDIAEGYSVSREKKESFPLTVTSAQKNPTAFYLCATQPSAGTYNSPLHFGNGTRLTVT.